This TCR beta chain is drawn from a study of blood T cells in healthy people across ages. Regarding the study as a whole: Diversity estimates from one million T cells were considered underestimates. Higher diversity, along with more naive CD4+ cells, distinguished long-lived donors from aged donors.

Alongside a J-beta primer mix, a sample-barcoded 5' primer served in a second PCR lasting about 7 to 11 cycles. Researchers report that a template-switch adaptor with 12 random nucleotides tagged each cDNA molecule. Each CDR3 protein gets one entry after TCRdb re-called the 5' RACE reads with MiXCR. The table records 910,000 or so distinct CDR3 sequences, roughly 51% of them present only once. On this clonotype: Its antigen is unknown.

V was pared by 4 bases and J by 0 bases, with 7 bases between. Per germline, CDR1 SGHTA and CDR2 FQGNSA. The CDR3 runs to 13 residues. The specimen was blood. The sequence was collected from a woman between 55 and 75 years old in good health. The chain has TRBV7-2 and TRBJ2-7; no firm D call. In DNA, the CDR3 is TGTGCCAGCAGCTCCTTCGACTCCTACGAGCAGTACTTC. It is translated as CASSSFDSYEQYF.